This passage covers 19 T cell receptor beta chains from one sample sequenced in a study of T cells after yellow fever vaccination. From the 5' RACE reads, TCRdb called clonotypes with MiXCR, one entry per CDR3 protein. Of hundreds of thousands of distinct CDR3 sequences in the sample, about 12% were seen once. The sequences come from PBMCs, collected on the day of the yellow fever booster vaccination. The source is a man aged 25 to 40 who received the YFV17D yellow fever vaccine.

This CDR3 is CAISERGGQSGANVLTF. CDR3 DNA: TGTGCCATCAGTGAGAGGGGAGGTCAGTCTGGGGCCAACGTCCTGACTTTC. The genes are TRBV10-3 and TRBJ2-6; D possibly corresponds to TRBD2 (6 bases). The V gene's germline CDR1 is ENHRY and CDR2 SYGVKD. Between the trimmed V and J ends, which lost 2 bases and 1 base, there was a span of 12 bases. The CDR3 sequence is 17 residues long.

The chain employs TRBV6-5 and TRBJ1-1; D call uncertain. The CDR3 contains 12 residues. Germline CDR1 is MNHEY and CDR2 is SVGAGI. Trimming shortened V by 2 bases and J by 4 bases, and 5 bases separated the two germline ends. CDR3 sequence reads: CASSYGATEAFF. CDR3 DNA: TGTGCCAGCAGTTACGGTGCCACTGAAGCTTTCTTT.

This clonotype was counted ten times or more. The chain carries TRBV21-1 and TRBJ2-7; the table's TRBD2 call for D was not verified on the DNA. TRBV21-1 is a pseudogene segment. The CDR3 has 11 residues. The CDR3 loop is CASTTYIVQYF. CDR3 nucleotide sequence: TGTGCCAGCACCACATACATAGTCCAGTACTTC.

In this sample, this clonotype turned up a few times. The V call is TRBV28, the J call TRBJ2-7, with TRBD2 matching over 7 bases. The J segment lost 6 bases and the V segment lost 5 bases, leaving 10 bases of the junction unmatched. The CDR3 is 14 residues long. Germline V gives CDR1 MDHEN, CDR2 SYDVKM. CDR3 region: CASSPSNGGTEQYF. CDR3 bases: TGTGCCAGCAGTCCCTCTAACGGGGGGACCGAGCAGTACTTC.

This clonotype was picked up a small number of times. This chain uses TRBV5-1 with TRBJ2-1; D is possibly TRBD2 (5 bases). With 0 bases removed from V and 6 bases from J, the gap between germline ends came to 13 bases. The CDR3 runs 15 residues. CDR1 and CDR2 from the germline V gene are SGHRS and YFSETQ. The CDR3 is CASSLGFRGFNEQFF. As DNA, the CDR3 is TGCGCCAGCAGCTTGGGGTTTAGAGGGTTCAATGAGCAGTTCTTC.

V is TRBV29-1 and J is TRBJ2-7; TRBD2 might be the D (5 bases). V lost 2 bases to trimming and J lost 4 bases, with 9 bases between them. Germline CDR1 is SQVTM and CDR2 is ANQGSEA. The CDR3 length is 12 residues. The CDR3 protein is CSVESGGYEQYF. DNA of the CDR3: TGCAGCGTTGAAAGCGGTGGATACGAGCAGTACTTC.

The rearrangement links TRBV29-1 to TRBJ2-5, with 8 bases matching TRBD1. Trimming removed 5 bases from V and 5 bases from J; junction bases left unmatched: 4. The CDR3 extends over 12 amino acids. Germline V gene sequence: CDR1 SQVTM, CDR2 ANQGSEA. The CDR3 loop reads CSVRTGPETQYF. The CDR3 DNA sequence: TGCAGCGTTAGGACAGGGCCCGAGACCCAGTACTTC. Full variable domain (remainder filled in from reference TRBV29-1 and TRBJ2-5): SAVISQKPSRDICQRGTSLTIQCQVDSQVTMMFWYRQQPGQSLTLIATANQGSEATYESGFVIDKFPISRPNLTFSTLTVSNMSPEDSSIYLCSVRTGPETQYFGPGTRLLVL.

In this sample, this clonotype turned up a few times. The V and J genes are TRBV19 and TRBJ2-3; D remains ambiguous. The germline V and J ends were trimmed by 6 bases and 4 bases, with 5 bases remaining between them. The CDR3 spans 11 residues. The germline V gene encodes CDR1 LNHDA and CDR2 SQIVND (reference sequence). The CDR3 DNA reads TGTGCCAGTAGCGGGCCAGATACGCAGTATTTT. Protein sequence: CASSGPDTQYF.

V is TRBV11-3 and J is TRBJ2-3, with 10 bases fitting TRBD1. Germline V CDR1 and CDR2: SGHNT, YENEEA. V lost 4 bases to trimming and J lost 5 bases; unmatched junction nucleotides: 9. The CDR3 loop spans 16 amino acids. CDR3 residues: CASSSGTGTGEDTQYF. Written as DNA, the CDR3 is TGTGCCAGCAGCTCCGGAACAGGGACAGGGGAAGATACGCAGTATTTT.

The CDR3 DNA follows: TGCGCCAGCAGCTTGGATGCAGGGACAGGGGGCGAGCAGTACTTC. Protein sequence: CASSLDAGTGGEQYF. This sequence joins TRBV5-1 and TRBJ2-7; 11 nucleotides align to TRBD1. V was pared by 0 bases and J by 6 bases, with 5 bases of the junction left unmatched. The CDR3 runs to 15 residues. CDR1 is SGHRS and CDR2 is YFSETQ in the germline V gene.

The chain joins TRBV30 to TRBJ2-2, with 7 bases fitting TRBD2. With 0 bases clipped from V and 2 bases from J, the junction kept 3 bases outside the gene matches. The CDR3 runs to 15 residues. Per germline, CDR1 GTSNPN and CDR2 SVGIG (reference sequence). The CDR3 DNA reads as TGTGCCTGGAGTGTCGGGACTATCAACACCGGGGAGCTGTTTTTT. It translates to CAWSVGTINTGELFF.

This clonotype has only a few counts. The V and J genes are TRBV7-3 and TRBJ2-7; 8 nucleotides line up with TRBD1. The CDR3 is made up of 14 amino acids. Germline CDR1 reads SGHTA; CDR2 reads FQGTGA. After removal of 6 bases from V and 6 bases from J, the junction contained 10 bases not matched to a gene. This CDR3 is CASSSQGQGGEQYF. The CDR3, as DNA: TGTGCCAGCAGTTCTCAAGGACAGGGCGGCGAGCAGTACTTC.

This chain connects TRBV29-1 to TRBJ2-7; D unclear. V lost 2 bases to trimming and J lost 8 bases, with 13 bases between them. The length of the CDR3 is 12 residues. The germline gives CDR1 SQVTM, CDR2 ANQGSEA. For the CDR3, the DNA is TGCAGCGTTGAATTGCCTGGGCGCCAGCAGTACTTC. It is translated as CSVELPGRQQYF.

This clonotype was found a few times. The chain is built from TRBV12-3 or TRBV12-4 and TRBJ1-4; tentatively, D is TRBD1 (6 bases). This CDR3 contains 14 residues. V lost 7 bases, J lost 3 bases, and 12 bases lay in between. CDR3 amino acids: CASNHQGPNEKLFF. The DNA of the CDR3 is TGTGCCAGCAACCACCAGGGGCCTAATGAAAAACTGTTTTTT.

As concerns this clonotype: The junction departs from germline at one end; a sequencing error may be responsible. The CDR3 bases are TGTGCCAGCAGCCTAGGACTAGCGGATAACACCGGGGAGCAGTTTTTT. Translating it yields CASSLGLADNTGEQFF. The rearrangement uses TRBV5-5 and TRBJ2-2, with 10 bases fitting TRBD2. Germline assignment: CDR1 SGHKS and CDR2 YYEKEE (reference sequence). The CDR3 has 16 residues.

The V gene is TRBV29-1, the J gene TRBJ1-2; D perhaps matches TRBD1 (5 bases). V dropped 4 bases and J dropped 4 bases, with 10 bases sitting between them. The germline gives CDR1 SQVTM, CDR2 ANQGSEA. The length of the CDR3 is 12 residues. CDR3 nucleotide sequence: TGCAGCGTTGGAGGGACTCTCTATGGCTACACCTTC. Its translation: CSVGGTLYGYTF.

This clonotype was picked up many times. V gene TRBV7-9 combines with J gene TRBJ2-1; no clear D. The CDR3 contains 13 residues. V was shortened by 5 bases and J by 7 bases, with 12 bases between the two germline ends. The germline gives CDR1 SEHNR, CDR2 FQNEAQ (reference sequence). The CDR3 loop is CASSVDGLNEQFF. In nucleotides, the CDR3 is TGTGCCAGCAGCGTGGACGGGTTGAATGAGCAGTTCTTC.

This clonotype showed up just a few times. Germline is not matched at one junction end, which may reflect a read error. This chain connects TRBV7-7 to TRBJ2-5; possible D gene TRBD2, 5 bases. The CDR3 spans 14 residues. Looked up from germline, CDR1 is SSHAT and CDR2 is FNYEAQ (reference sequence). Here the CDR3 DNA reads TGTGCTAGCAGCAGCGGACGGTTACAAGAGACCCAGTACTTC. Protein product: CASSSGRLQETQYF.

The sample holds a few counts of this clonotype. The CDR3 DNA sequence: TGTGCCAGCATATCCCTGGGGGTTCGCTATGGCTACACCTTC. Its protein product is CASISLGVRYGYTF. The genes are TRBV6-1 and TRBJ1-2; D may be TRBD1 (5 bases). CDR3 length: 14 amino acids. Trimming removed 7 bases from V and 4 bases from J, with 16 bases in between. CDR1 and CDR2 (germline): MNHNS, SASEGT.